The rows below give T cell receptor beta chains drawn from one sample of a study of blood T cell repertoires in COVID-19. Clones were read by immunoSEQ multiplex PCR, and TCRdb kept only the in-frame ones, dropping some. The data contain around 300,000 clones, 75% to 90% of them seen just once; the ten biggest clones take up over 4.5%. Sequencing input: PBMCs or T cells enriched from blood (not recorded which). These receptors came from a man aged 25 to 40 who had recovered from COVID-19. CDR3s include the opening cysteine and the closing phenylalanine or tryptophan. The D gene is left open where the match is weak. Clone size is stated in some rows and not others, as once, few, many or a class when expanded.

clone_size: once
d_call: TRBD1
v_call: TRBV7-9
j_call: TRBJ2-7
cdr3_nt: TGTGCCAGCAGCCTCGGACAGGGGCCCCACGAGCAGTACTTC
cdr3_aa: CASSLGQGPHEQYF

clone_size: .
d_call: .
v_call: TRBV11-2
j_call: TRBJ1-3
cdr3_nt: TGTGCCAGCAGCTTAAGTTTCGGGGGTGGAAACACCATATATTTT
cdr3_aa: CASSLSFGGGNTIYF

clone_size: .
d_call: TRBD1
v_call: TRBV6-5
j_call: TRBJ2-5
cdr3_nt: TGTGCCAGCAGTCGACAGGGGGCGGTGGAGACCCAGTACTTC
cdr3_aa: CASSRQGAVETQYF

clone_size: .
d_call: TRBD1
v_call: TRBV28
j_call: TRBJ1-1
cdr3_nt: TGTGCCAGCAGTCTTAAACAGGGGGCTAGGGCTGAAGCTTTCTTT
cdr3_aa: CASSLKQGARAEAFF

clone_size: few
d_call: TRBD1
v_call: TRBV5-4
j_call: TRBJ1-6
cdr3_nt: TGTGCCAGCAGCTATGACAGGGCTGGTTCACCCCTCCACTTT
cdr3_aa: CASSYDRAGSPLHF

clone_size: .
d_call: TRBD2
v_call: TRBV6-6
j_call: TRBJ2-5
cdr3_nt: TGTGCCAGCAGCACTAGCGGGACCCAAGAGACCCAGTACTTC
cdr3_aa: CASSTSGTQETQYF

clone_size: .
d_call: .
v_call: TRBV23-1
j_call: TRBJ1-5
cdr3_nt: TGCGCCAGCAGTCCCCCATTTTTGGCAGGGAGGGAGATTGGCAATCAGCCCCAGCATTTT
cdr3_aa: CASSPPFLAGREIGNQPQHF

clone_size: .
d_call: TRBD1
v_call: TRBV19
j_call: TRBJ2-1
cdr3_nt: TGTGCCAGTAATATGGGACAGGCTAGCAATGAGCAGTTCTTC
cdr3_aa: CASNMGQASNEQFF

clone_size: .
d_call: .
v_call: TRBV12-3/TRBV12-4
j_call: TRBJ1-2
cdr3_nt: TGTGCCAGCAGTCAAAGGGAGTCTCGTGGCTACACCTTC
cdr3_aa: CASSQRESRGYTF

clone_size: .
d_call: .
v_call: TRBV3-1/TRBV3-2
j_call: TRBJ2-1
cdr3_nt: TGTGCCAGCAGCCCCTTGAGTGGGGGGAGCTCCTACAATGAGCAGTTCTTC
cdr3_aa: CASSPLSGGSSYNEQFF

clone_size: .
d_call: .
v_call: TRBV27
j_call: TRBJ1-5
cdr3_nt: TGTGCCCGGTGTGGTACGGGGAATCAGCCCCAGCATTTT
cdr3_aa: CARCGTGNQPQHF

clone_size: .
d_call: TRBD2
v_call: TRBV28
j_call: TRBJ2-7
cdr3_nt: TGTGCCAGCAGGCTACGACTAGCAGAGCAGTACTTC
cdr3_aa: CASRLRLAEQYF

clone_size: .
d_call: TRBD1
v_call: TRBV6-5
j_call: TRBJ1-5
cdr3_nt: TGTGCCAGCAGCCCACACAGGGGTAATCAGCCCCAGCATTTT
cdr3_aa: CASSPHRGNQPQHF

clone_size: .
d_call: .
v_call: TRBV27
j_call: TRBJ2-3
cdr3_nt: TGTGCCAGCAGGAGACTAGGCGGGGATACGCAGTATTTT
cdr3_aa: CASRRLGGDTQYF

clone_size: .
d_call: .
v_call: TRBV5-1
j_call: TRBJ1-1
cdr3_nt: TGCGCCAGCAGCGCCAGGGGGAACACTGAAGCTTTCTTT
cdr3_aa: CASSARGNTEAFF

clone_size: few
d_call: .
v_call: TRBV11-2
j_call: TRBJ1-6
cdr3_nt: TGTGCCAGCAGCCGGAGCGGAGCATTCGACTCACCCCTCCACTTT
cdr3_aa: CASSRSGAFDSPLHF

clone_size: .
d_call: TRBD2
v_call: TRBV12-3/TRBV12-4
j_call: TRBJ2-1
cdr3_nt: TGTGCCAGCAGTTCCCTGGGGGGGGGTGAGCAGTTCTTC
cdr3_aa: CASSSLGGGEQFF

clone_size: once
d_call: .
v_call: TRBV19
j_call: TRBJ1-2
cdr3_nt: TGTGCCAGTAGTCTAGAACGACAGGCAAACTATGGCTACACCTTC
cdr3_aa: CASSLERQANYGYTF

clone_size: .
d_call: TRBD1
v_call: TRBV13
j_call: TRBJ1-2
cdr3_nt: TGTGCCAGCAGCTCCCGCATCACAGGGGGCAGCTATGGCTACACCTTC
cdr3_aa: CASSSRITGGSYGYTF

clone_size: .
d_call: TRBD2
v_call: TRBV15
j_call: TRBJ2-3
cdr3_nt: TGTGCCACCAGCACCGGGTTGGGGGGGAGCACAGATACGCAGTATTTT
cdr3_aa: CATSTGLGGSTDTQYF

clone_size: .
d_call: TRBD1
v_call: TRBV7-9
j_call: TRBJ1-3
cdr3_nt: TGTGCCAGCAGTCCCGACAGGGCTCCCTCTGGAAACACCATATATTTT
cdr3_aa: CASSPDRAPSGNTIYF

clone_size: .
d_call: TRBD2
v_call: TRBV3-1/TRBV3-2
j_call: TRBJ2-1
cdr3_nt: TGTGCCAGCAGCCTCATAGCGGGGGGGCCTTCTGAGCAGTTCTTC
cdr3_aa: CASSLIAGGPSEQFF

clone_size: few
d_call: .
v_call: TRBV6-1
j_call: TRBJ2-1
cdr3_nt: TGTGCCAGCAGTGAAGCCTGGGTTGGGGAGGTTACGAATGAGCAGTTCTTC
cdr3_aa: CASSEAWVGEVTNEQFF

clone_size: .
d_call: .
v_call: TRBV7-7
j_call: TRBJ1-5
cdr3_nt: TGTGCCAGCAGCCTCGACATTAATCAGCCCCAGCATTTT
cdr3_aa: CASSLDINQPQHF

clone_size: once
d_call: TRBD2
v_call: TRBV28
j_call: TRBJ2-3
cdr3_nt: TGTGCCAGCAGTTTAATTAGCGGGGGTTACGCTAGCACAGATACGCAGTATTTT
cdr3_aa: CASSLISGGYASTDTQYF

clone_size: .
d_call: TRBD1
v_call: TRBV4-1
j_call: TRBJ1-4
cdr3_nt: TGCGCCAGCAGCAGGGACAGAAATGAAAAACTGTTTTTT
cdr3_aa: CASSRDRNEKLFF

clone_size: .
d_call: TRBD1
v_call: TRBV4-1
j_call: TRBJ2-2
cdr3_nt: TGCGCCAGCAGCCAAGGGGGACAGGGGTCCGGGGAGCTGTTTTTT
cdr3_aa: CASSQGGQGSGELFF

clone_size: .
d_call: TRBD1
v_call: TRBV18
j_call: TRBJ2-7
cdr3_nt: TGTGCCAGCTCACCACCTTGGACAGGGTATCCCTACGAGCAGTACTTC
cdr3_aa: CASSPPWTGYPYEQYF

clone_size: .
d_call: TRBD1
v_call: TRBV25-1
j_call: TRBJ2-7
cdr3_nt: TGTGCCAGCAGGGACAGGCACTACGAGCAGTACTTC
cdr3_aa: CASRDRHYEQYF